This entry features one T cell receptor beta chain sequence. Its antigen specificity is not known. The input lacks base qualities; no much larger clone sits a single base away. The sample comes from a study of T-cell reconstitution after alpha-beta-depleted transplantation in children (dated by TCRdb to the mid-2010s). Some background on the complete study: The study quantitatively tracked T-cell immune reconstitution after TCRalphabeta/CD19-depleted allogeneic hematopoietic cell transplantation in children using TCR repertoire profiling.

The method was PCR. The run used an Illumina HiSeq 2500. TCR library preparation used molecular barcoding, with unique molecular identifiers applied to normalize quantification of the TCRbeta repertoire. TCRdb reran the public reads through fastp at Q25 and MiXCR, keeping productive beta chains. Rows with one shared CDR3 protein collapse into an entry with the most common genes and DNA. Counted in this sample were roughly 400,000 distinct CDR3 sequences; over 40% of them appeared once. Together, the top ten hold 27% of the sample. The paper's findings and limits, for the study overall: About two months after transplant, the apparently early recovery of alphabetaT-cell counts reportedly depended on just several hundred clones that had expanded rapidly and came from non-depleted graft cells. The high TCRbeta diversity at day 60 in some patients was ascribed to recipient T cells and intrathymic progenitors that had survived conditioning. Over the following months the frequencies of hyperexpanded clones went down, and after one year T-cell counts and TCRbeta diversity were mostly credited to newly produced T cells.

The CDR3 measures 15 amino acids from cysteine to phenylalanine. The DNA shown is the 45-base CDR3, in frame from base 1. The germline V gene sets CDR1 to ENHRY and CDR2 to SYGVKD. Compared with germline, V lacks 3 bases and J lacks 6 bases; bases without a gene match: 6. The treatment or condition label corresponds to: allogeneic hematopoietic cell transplantation with graft depleted of TCRalphabeta T cells and CD19 B cells. TCRalphabeta/CD19-depleted allogeneic hematopoietic cell grafts were given to the transplant recipients, all of whom were children. Specimen: PBMCs, collected before TCRalphabeta/CD19-depleted stem cell transplant. The receptor chain draws on TRBV10-3 and TRBJ2-7, and 12 junctional nucleotides match TRBD1. The clonotype comes from a girl aged 2 to 9 with aplastic anemia, due to receive a stem cell transplant. The CDR3 is CAISDAGTGGGEQYF. The DNA is as follows: TGTGCCATCAGTGACGCCGGGACAGGGGGCGGCGAGCAGTACTTC.